These 15 T cell receptor beta chains share one sample of origin, sequenced in a study of T cells after yellow fever vaccination. TCRdb reprocessed the 5' RACE reads via MiXCR and lists one record per CDR3 protein. The sample has approximately 300,000 distinct CDR3 sequences, 8% to 10% seen once. Source: PBMCs, taken on the day of the first yellow fever vaccination. The receptors were gathered from a man younger than 35 who received the YFV17D yellow fever vaccine.

The sample holds many counts of this clonotype. The chain carries TRBV20-1 and TRBJ2-7; 8 positions agree with TRBD2. Unmatched junction bases numbered 13, after V lost 5 bases and J lost 7 bases. This CDR3 region has 14 residues. Germline V lookup: CDR1 DFQATT, CDR2 SNEGSKA (reference sequence). This CDR3 is CSAARNPGGGEQYF. The CDR3 region has the DNA TGCAGTGCTGCGAGGAATCCGGGCGGGGGGGAGCAGTACTTC.

This clonotype was picked up a small number of times. V is TRBV6-2 or TRBV6-3 and J is TRBJ2-7; TRBD1 is a possible D gene (5 bases). This CDR3 contains 17 residues. Trimming left V 2 bases short and J 0 bases short, with 17 bases between. Germline-derived CDR1 and CDR2 are MNHEY and SVGEGT. As DNA, the CDR3 is TGTGCCAGCAGTTACACCTTAGAGCAGGGCTACTCCTACGAGCAGTACTTC. Protein: CASSYTLEQGYSYEQYF.

This chain links TRBV11-2 with TRBJ2-7, with a possible D match to TRBD1 (6 bases). The CDR3 covers 13 residues. Germline V CDR1 and CDR2: SGHAT, FQNNGV. Deletions cut 5 bases from V and 1 base from J, with 9 bases between. The CDR3 nucleotides read TGTGCCAGCAGCCCCCAGGGGTCCTACGAGCAGTACGTC. As protein: CASSPQGSYEQYV.

This clonotype was counted between two and nine times. This chain joins TRBV7-9 and TRBJ2-7; possibly TRBD1 for D (5 bases). The CDR3 is 13 residues long. Germline loops: CDR1 SEHNR, CDR2 FQNEAQ (reference sequence). With 3 bases removed from V and 1 base from J, the gap between germline ends came to 7 bases. Here the CDR3 reads CASSFQGSYEQYV. The CDR3 region has the DNA TGTGCCAGCAGCTTCCAGGGATCCTACGAGCAGTACGTC.

This chain connects TRBV12-3 or TRBV12-4 to TRBJ2-3; weak D call: TRBD2 (6 bases). The V and J ends lost 3 bases and 1 base respectively, with 14 bases between them. The CDR3 runs 16 residues. The CDR3 nucleotides read TGTGCCAGCAGTTTCTGGGGAGGCGGCGGCACAGATACGCAGTATTTT. Protein product: CASSFWGGGGTDTQYF.

The gene calls are TRBV20-1 and TRBJ2-2; TRBD1 matches 7 bases. The CDR3 contains 16 residues. The germline V gene encodes CDR1 DFQATT and CDR2 SNEGSKA (reference sequence). J was trimmed by 0 bases and V by 0 bases; bases with no gene match: 4. The CDR3 here is CSARDPGTANTGELFF. For the CDR3, the DNA is TGCAGTGCTAGAGATCCCGGGACAGCGAACACCGGGGAGCTGTTTTTT.

This clonotype was picked up a small number of times. V usage is TRBV12-3 or TRBV12-4 and J usage is TRBJ2-7, with TRBD1 identical over 9 bases. CDR3 size: 13 residues. The V and J ends lost 5 bases and 5 bases, in that order; junction bases with no gene match: 4. The CDR3 DNA sequence: TGTGCCAGCAGTAGGGACAGGGTAGACGAGCAGTACTTC. It codes for CASSRDRVDEQYF.

The chain recombines TRBV11-1 with TRBJ2-7, with 9 bases identical to TRBD1. The CDR3 sequence is 15 residues long. The V segment lost 4 bases and the J segment 0 bases; nucleotides outside the gene matches: 4. From germline, CDR1 is SGHAT and CDR2 FQDESV (reference sequence). CDR3 nucleotide sequence: TGTGCCAGCAGCTCAAAGACAGGGGGCTCCTACGAGCAGTACTTC. This codes for CASSSKTGGSYEQYF.

V usage is TRBV4-1 and J usage is TRBJ1-4; weak D call: TRBD1 (6 bases). The CDR3 runs 15 residues. Trimming removed 4 bases at V and 8 bases at J, with 17 bases between. Germline values: CDR1 MGHRA, CDR2 YSYEKL. This CDR3 reads CASSLQDSTIEKLFF. The CDR3 DNA reads TGCGCCAGCAGCCTCCAGGACAGTACGATCGAAAAACTGTTTTTT.

The chain carries TRBV10-3 and TRBJ2-3, with D uncertain. This CDR3 comprises 15 residues. CDR1 is ENHRY and CDR2 is SYGVKD in the germline V gene. The V end was cut by 6 bases, the J end by 0 bases, with 13 bases between. The chain's CDR3 is CAIRSEDLSTDTQYF. The CDR3 nucleotides read TGTGCCATCAGGAGCGAGGACCTAAGCACAGATACGCAGTATTTT.

The J gene is TRBJ2-7, the V gene TRBV20-1, with 7 bases that match TRBD2. The ends lost 3 bases at V and 7 bases at J; junction bases unmatched: 12. The CDR3 runs to 14 residues. Germline-derived CDR1 and CDR2 are DFQATT and SNEGSKA (reference sequence). The CDR3 here is CSASPRAWGGEQYF. The DNA of the CDR3 is TGCAGTGCTAGCCCCAGGGCGTGGGGGGGTGAGCAGTACTTC.

The V call is TRBV20-1, the J call TRBJ1-1; 8 bases map to TRBD1. The CDR3 has 15 amino acids. The J segment lost 2 bases and the V segment lost 4 bases, leaving 9 bases of the junction unmatched. Germline-derived CDR1 and CDR2 are DFQATT and SNEGSKA (reference sequence). The CDR3 nucleotides read TGCAGTGCTATCCTTCAGGGACAGGTTAACACTGAAGCTTTCTTT. It codes for CSAILQGQVNTEAFF.

This clonotype was recorded many times. This chain links TRBV7-2 with TRBJ1-2; 10 positions agree with TRBD1. Per the germline V gene, CDR1 is SGHTA and CDR2 is FQGNSA. This CDR3 region has 15 residues. V lost 5 bases and J lost 5; bases outside the gene matches: 8. The CDR3 here is CASSPGQGGGYGYTF. CDR3 bases: TGTGCCAGCAGCCCCGGACAGGGGGGAGGGTATGGCTACACCTTC. The full variable domain, completed using reference TRBV7-2 and TRBJ1-2, is GAGVSQSPSNKVTEKGKDVELRCDPISGHTALYWYRQSLGQGLEFLIYFQGNSAPDKSGLPSDRFSAERTGGSVSTLTIQRTQQEDSAVYLCASSPGQGGGYGYTFGSGTRLTVV.

CDR3: CASSLVGDRGRGYTF. Written as DNA, the CDR3 is TGTGCCAGCAGCTTAGTGGGGGACAGGGGGCGAGGCTACACCTTC. The rearrangement joins TRBV7-2 to TRBJ1-2; 12 nucleotides align to TRBD1. The V segment lost 1 base and the J segment 8 bases; nucleotides outside the gene matches: 5. The germline CDR1 and CDR2 sequences are SGHTA and FQGNSA. The CDR3 is 15 residues long.

This clonotype has just a few counts. The chain is built from TRBV14 and TRBJ2-7; 8 positions match TRBD2. The CDR3 has 15 amino acids. The germline gives CDR1 SGHDN, CDR2 FVKESK. V dropped 0 bases and J dropped 7; count of bases not matched to a gene: 8. CDR3 nucleotides: TGTGCCAGCAGCCAAGAAGGCCGGGGGGGCCGTGAGCAGTACGTC. Translated, it gives CASSQEGRGGREQYV.